This record covers a single T cell receptor beta chain. Antigen: not known. From germline, CDR1 is LNHDA and CDR2 SQIVND (reference sequence). Trimming removed 5 bases from V and 1 base from J, with 8 bases in between. CDR3 size: 13 residues. These data come from a study of lymphopenia after photon versus proton radiotherapy. Findings and caveats of the study: A bigger post-nadir fall in TCR diversity correlated inversely with survival time in deceased patients. Photon-treated patients lost naive T cells and TCR diversity; proton-treated stayed stable. After lymphocyte nadir, photon-treated repertoires showed oligoclonal expansion, especially CD8+ Temra.

Libraries were prepared by immunoSEQ multiplex PCR; TCRdb keeps only in-frame clonotypes and omits some of them. The sample records roughly 32,000 clones, 94% being singletons. V gene TRBV19 combines with J gene TRBJ2-5; no firm D call. Sequenced material: peripheral blood, taken from a patient treated with photon-based radiotherapy. The receptor comes from a woman between 50 and 59 years old with cholangiocarcinoma. CDR3 loop: CASSPTAQETQYF. The DNA of the CDR3 is TGTGCCAGTAGTCCTACAGCCCAAGAGACCCAGTACTTC.